This T cell receptor beta chain was sequenced during a study of vaccination effects on CD4 cells after COVID-19. Study results and limitations: Clones induced by infection and by vaccine showed marked clonal contraction late after vaccination.

Prior to sequencing, the ViraFEST assay stimulated PBMC with viral peptide pools, which expanded the antigen-specific CD4+ T cells. Researchers isolated CD4+ T cells once approximately ten days of culture had elapsed. Testing of the vaccine recipients showed negative nucleocapsid antibodies and no prior SARS-CoV-2 infection. Of note for this clone: What it binds is not known.

Per the germline V gene, CDR1 is KGHDR and CDR2 is SFDVKD. This CDR3 spans 15 amino acids. Trimming shortened V by 0 bases and J by 4 bases, and 11 bases separated the two germline ends. The table came from immunoSEQ multiplex PCR; TCRdb's copy has only in-frame clones and leaves some out. Among fewer than 30,000 clones, more than 70% were seen once, and the ten largest hold 30%. The receptor's source is a human donor who received a COVID-19 vaccine. This material consisted of CD4+ T cells from PBMCs cultured with SARS-CoV-2 spike peptides, taken before COVID-19 vaccination. The J gene is TRBJ2-5, the V gene TRBV24-1, with D perhaps TRBD1 or TRBD2 (5 bases each). CDR3 amino acids: CATSDLFGAGETQYF. CDR3 in DNA: TGTGCCACCAGTGATTTGTTCGGGGCGGGAGAGACCCAGTACTTC.